Listed here are 27 T cell receptor beta chains from one sample, sequenced in a study of CD8 T cells in ankylosing spondylitis. TCRdb re-derived calls from the 5' RACE reads in MiXCR, one entry per CDR3 protein. The sample lists about 130,000 distinct CDR3 sequences; 7% to 8% were seen once. Sequencing input: blood, either unsorted or a sorted T cell fraction (not recorded which). These receptors were obtained from a female donor with ankylosing spondylitis or in good health (not recorded which).

This chain connects TRBV28 to TRBJ1-1, with no clear D. V lost 4 bases, J lost 1 base, and 10 bases lay in between. The germline CDR1 and CDR2 sequences are MDHEN and SYDVKM. This CDR3 has 14 residues. The CDR3 bases are TGTGCCAGCAGTTCCTTGACAAGGAACACTGAAGCTTTCTTT. Its protein is CASSSLTRNTEAFF.

Ten or more counts support this clonotype. The chain carries TRBV6-1 and TRBJ1-2, with D possibly being TRBD1 (5 bases). The V end lost 7 bases, the J end lost 7 bases, and 19 bases lay between the germline ends. The CDR3 totals 14 residues. Looked up from germline, CDR1 is MNHNS and CDR2 is SASEGT. CDR3 bases: TGTGCCAGCACCTCCTCAGGGTTTGGCTCTGGCTACACCTTC. This sequence encodes CASTSSGFGSGYTF.

This clonotype was counted a few times. A read error is possible here, since a much larger clone lies one base away. The chain couples TRBV5-1 to TRBJ2-1; no reliable D call. The germline V gene encodes CDR1 SGHRS and CDR2 YFSETQ. The CDR3 has 14 amino acids. The CDR3 nucleotides read TGCGTCAGCAGCCCCCCCCCTTTCTACAATGAGCAGTTCTTC. Translation: CVSSPPPFYNEQFF.

At least ten counts were recorded for this clonotype. The chain combines TRBV28 with TRBJ2-3; unclear D gene. Germline V gives CDR1 MDHEN, CDR2 SYDVKM. The CDR3 is 16 amino acids. V dropped 10 bases and J dropped 4 bases, with 24 bases sitting between them. CDR3 residues: CATIARRAREADTQYF. As DNA, the CDR3 is TGTGCCACCATCGCGCGTCGTGCTCGTGAGGCAGATACGCAGTATTTT. Filled out from reference TRBV28 and TRBJ2-3, the complete variable domain reads DVKVTQSSRYLVKRTGEKVFLECVQDMDHENMFWYRQDPGLGLRLIYFSYDVKMKEKGDIPEGYSVSREKKERFSLILESASTNQTSMYLCATIARRAREADTQYFGPGTRLTVL.

This clonotype was counted ten times or more. The chain joins TRBV19 to TRBJ2-1, with TRBD2 matching 9 bases. Germline V gives CDR1 LNHDA, CDR2 SQIVND (reference sequence). CDR3 length equals 15 residues. V gave up 4 bases and J gave up 4 bases; unmatched junction bases: 5. The CDR3 region is CASSRSSGDYNEQFF. In DNA form, the CDR3 reads TGTGCCAGTAGTAGGTCTAGCGGGGATTACAATGAGCAGTTCTTC.

Note on this clonotype: A clone one base away is much larger, so this may be a read error. The genes are TRBV19 and TRBJ1-1; D possibly corresponds to TRBD1 (5 bases). CDR1 LNHDA and CDR2 SQIVND come from the germline V gene (reference sequence). CDR3 length equals 14 residues. CDR3 residues: CASSERGANSEAFF. CDR3 coding DNA: TGTGCCAGTAGTGAGCGAGGGGCAAACAGTGAAGCTTTCTTT. The full variable domain, its missing parts supplied by reference TRBV19 and TRBJ1-1, is DGGITQSPKYLFRKEGQNVTLSCEQNLNHDAMYWYRQDPGQGLRLIYYSQIVNDFQKGDIAEGYSVSREKKESFPLTVTSAQKNPTAFYLCASSERGANSEAFFGQGTRLTVV.

This clonotype has more than one count but fewer than ten. The chain links TRBV5-1 to TRBJ1-2; D possibly corresponds to TRBD1 (6 bases). CDR1 and CDR2 (germline): SGHRS, YFSETQ. This CDR3 contains 14 residues. V shed 7 bases and J shed 6 bases, with 19 bases lying between them. The CDR3 loop reads CASFNPGDKDGYTF. The CDR3 DNA reads TGCGCCAGCTTCAACCCAGGGGATAAAGATGGCTACACCTTC.

This clonotype was counted between two and nine times. The chain links TRBV27 to TRBJ2-3; maybe TRBD2 (5 bases). This CDR3 has 15 amino acids. V was cut by 4 bases and J by 4 bases, with 15 bases left in between. Germline assignment: CDR1 MNHEY and CDR2 SMNVEV (reference sequence). This CDR3 is CASSWVGVFADTQYF. The CDR3 DNA follows: TGTGCCAGCAGTTGGGTCGGGGTTTTCGCAGATACGCAGTATTTT.

The sample holds many counts of this clonotype. This sequence joins TRBV11-2 and TRBJ2-2; possibly TRBD1 for D (6 bases). Germline assignment: CDR1 SGHAT and CDR2 FQNNGV. The CDR3 is 18 amino acids. Trimming shortened V by 1 base and J by 6 bases, and 21 bases separated the two germline ends. CDR3 DNA: TGTGCCAGCAGCTTAGGTCCAGCCCAGGGGATGACGGCCGGGGAGCTGTTTTTT. Protein product: CASSLGPAQGMTAGELFF.

In its sample, this clonotype was seen many times. The chain combines TRBV12-3 or TRBV12-4 with TRBJ1-5; D gene unclear. The V end lost 0 bases, the J end lost 7 bases, and 13 bases lay between the germline ends. The CDR3 runs to 15 residues. The CDR3 region has the DNA TGTGCCAGCAGTTTAGCGCTCGGCCTCTTCCAGCCCCAGCATTTT. Encoded protein: CASSLALGLFQPQHF.

At least ten counts were recorded for this clonotype. The gene calls are TRBV5-1 and TRBJ2-3, with a tentative D call TRBD2 (5 bases). Germline values: CDR1 SGHRS, CDR2 YFSETQ. V lost 6 bases and J lost 1, with 12 bases in between. This CDR3 has 14 amino acids. This CDR3 reads CASTRGQRTDTQYF. DNA of the CDR3: TGCGCCAGCACCCGAGGGCAGCGCACAGATACGCAGTATTTT.

This clonotype was picked up many times. The V call is TRBV2, the J call TRBJ2-1; 9 bases fit TRBD1. CDR1 SNHLY and CDR2 FYNNEI come from the germline V gene. The CDR3 sequence is 13 residues long. After removal of 6 bases from V and 6 bases from J, the junction contained 3 bases not matched to a gene. The CDR3 loop reads CASRWDRVNEQFF. The CDR3 DNA reads TGTGCCAGCAGGTGGGACAGGGTCAATGAGCAGTTCTTC.

This clonotype came up many times. This chain links TRBV14 with TRBJ2-1; 11 positions agree with TRBD2. J gave up 4 bases and V 2 bases, and 10 bases lay outside the gene matches. In germline, CDR1 is SGHDN, CDR2 FVKESK. The CDR3 extends over 18 amino acids. The CDR3 reads CASSQPTGTSGKYNEQFF. CDR3 coding DNA: TGTGCCAGCAGCCAACCGACCGGGACTAGCGGAAAATACAATGAGCAGTTCTTC.

This clonotype showed up many times. The V gene is TRBV5-1, the J gene TRBJ2-1; the D gene is possibly TRBD2 (6 bases). The V end lost 4 bases, the J end lost 14 bases, and 19 bases lay between the germline ends. CDR3 length: 13 residues. Germline-derived CDR1 and CDR2 are SGHRS and YFSETQ. CDR3 sequence: CASSTGPTGGEFF. The CDR3 DNA reads TGCGCCAGCAGCACGGGACCGACTGGAGGGGAGTTCTTC.

This clonotype was found many times. The chain carries TRBV2 and TRBJ2-2, with TRBD1 matching over 7 bases. V shed 8 bases and J 4 bases; nucleotides not matched to a gene: 4. This CDR3 region has 13 residues. Germline V gene lookup returns CDR1 SNHLY and CDR2 FYNNEI. The CDR3, as DNA: TGTGCCAGCCGGGACAGCCCCACCGGGGAGCTGTTTTTT. Translation: CASRDSPTGELFF.

This clonotype was picked up many times. The chain couples TRBV3-1 to TRBJ1-2, with TRBD1 matching over 8 bases. Germline CDR1 LGHDT, CDR2 YNNKEL (reference sequence). The CDR3 runs 14 residues. V was clipped by 4 bases and J by 5 bases; unmatched bases: 6. CDR3 region: CASSPGTGAYGYTF. The CDR3, as DNA: TGTGCCAGCAGCCCCGGGACAGGTGCTTATGGCTACACCTTC. The full variable domain, with the rest looked up from reference TRBV3-1 and TRBJ1-2, is DTAVSQTPKYLVTQMGNDKSIKCEQNLGHDTMYWYKQDSKKFLKIMFSYNNKELIINETVPNRFSPKSPDKAHLNLHINSLELGDSAVYFCASSPGTGAYGYTFGSGTRLTVV.

Many counts were recorded for this clonotype. V usage is TRBV25-1 and J usage is TRBJ1-1; D call uncertain. Trimming stripped 0 bases from V and 4 bases from J, with 6 bases between. The CDR3 spans 13 residues. Germline CDR1 and CDR2: MGHDK and SYGVNS. The DNA of the CDR3 is TGTGCCAGCAGTGAATATCGGGCCACTGAAGCTTTCTTT. It encodes CASSEYRATEAFF.

This clonotype has a count of ten or more. The gene calls are TRBV6-1 and TRBJ2-7; TRBD1 matches 11 bases. Germline V gene sequence: CDR1 MNHNS, CDR2 SASEGT. Losses at the gene ends were 7 bases for V and 0 bases for J; bases not matched to a gene: 2. The CDR3 contains 14 residues. In DNA form, the CDR3 reads TGTGCCAGCACGGGGACAGGGGGCTCCTACGAGCAGTACTTC. Translated, it gives CASTGTGGSYEQYF.

This clonotype was seen repeatedly, ten times or more. The V gene is TRBV30, the J gene TRBJ1-5; D perhaps matches TRBD1 (6 bases). Trimming cost V 2 bases and J 7 bases, with 15 bases left between them. Looked up from germline, CDR1 is GTSNPN and CDR2 is SVGIG (reference sequence). The CDR3 totals 14 residues. The CDR3 spells CAWSRGQSGQPQHF. The DNA for the CDR3 is TGTGCCTGGAGTCGAGGACAGTCAGGACAGCCCCAGCATTTT.

This clonotype has at least ten counts. The chain carries TRBV4-3 and TRBJ2-6; TRBD1 is a possible D gene (6 bases). The V end lost 0 bases, the J end lost 1 base, and 7 bases lay between the germline ends. This CDR3 region has 16 residues. Germline V gene data show CDR1 as LGHNA and CDR2 as YSLEER. CDR3 sequence reads: CASSQETGSGANVLTF. DNA for the CDR3: TGCGCCAGCAGCCAAGAAACAGGGTCTGGGGCCAACGTCCTGACTTTC.

This clonotype was seen repeatedly, ten times or more. This sequence joins TRBV18 and TRBJ2-2; D is unresolved. This CDR3 has 15 amino acids. Trimming stripped 2 bases from V and 6 bases from J, with 13 bases between. Germline CDR1 is KGHSH and CDR2 is LQKENI. In nucleotides, the CDR3 is TGTGCCAGCTCACCAGCGGCCAAGTACGCCGGGGAGCTGTTTTTT. Translating it yields CASSPAAKYAGELFF.

This clonotype was detected ten times or more. The chain couples TRBV7-9 to TRBJ1-5, with D perhaps TRBD1 (5 bases). Germline-derived CDR1 and CDR2 are SEHNR and FQNEAQ (reference sequence). The V and J ends lost 5 bases and 10 bases respectively, with 12 bases between them. The CDR3 loop spans 12 amino acids. This CDR3 is CASSPGLLPQHF. CDR3 bases: TGTGCCAGCAGCCCAGGGCTATTACCCCAGCATTTT.

This clonotype was seen many times. The J gene is TRBJ2-5, the V gene TRBV5-1, with TRBD2 matching over 8 bases. The CDR3 totals 16 residues. Germline loops: CDR1 SGHRS, CDR2 YFSETQ. With 4 bases clipped from V and 5 bases from J, the junction kept 13 bases outside the gene matches. The CDR3 loop reads CASSGGSAGAGETQYF. Here the CDR3 DNA reads TGCGCCAGCAGCGGCGGCTCAGCGGGGGCGGGGGAGACCCAGTACTTC.

This clonotype was picked up a small number of times. The gene calls are TRBV7-2 and TRBJ2-7; 7 nucleotides align to TRBD1. V dropped 10 bases and J dropped 5; count of bases not matched to a gene: 8. The CDR3 has 12 residues. Germline V gene data show CDR1 as SGHTA and CDR2 as FQGNSA. CDR3 loop: CATLEQGNEQYF. CDR3 bases: TGTGCCACCCTGGAACAGGGGAACGAGCAGTACTTC.

This clonotype was counted many times. CDR3 bases: TGTGCCAGCAGTTCTATACCCGGGACAAAATACGAGCAGTACTTC. It translates to CASSSIPGTKYEQYF. The gene calls are TRBV12-3 or TRBV12-4 and TRBJ2-7; perhaps TRBD1 as D (6 bases). The CDR3 loop spans 15 amino acids. With 4 bases removed from V and 4 bases from J, the gap between germline ends came to 17 bases.

This clonotype was observed a handful of times. The chain carries TRBV7-9 and TRBJ1-1, with unresolved D. V dropped 1 base and J dropped 1 base, with 7 bases sitting between them. This CDR3 has 14 residues. Germline values: CDR1 SEHNR, CDR2 FQNEAQ (reference sequence). This CDR3 reads CASSLEMPNTEAFF. The CDR3 region has the DNA TGTGCCAGCAGCTTAGAAATGCCGAACACTGAAGCTTTCTTT.

This clonotype was seen at least ten times. The chain recombines TRBV18 with TRBJ2-3; 9 bases fit TRBD1. V was pared by 3 bases and J by 0 bases, with 7 bases of the junction left unmatched. The CDR3 runs 17 residues. Germline values: CDR1 KGHSH, CDR2 LQKENI. DNA for the CDR3: TGTGCCAGCTCACCTTTATCGGGGACAGGGAGCACAGATACGCAGTATTTT. Translation gives CASSPLSGTGSTDTQYF.